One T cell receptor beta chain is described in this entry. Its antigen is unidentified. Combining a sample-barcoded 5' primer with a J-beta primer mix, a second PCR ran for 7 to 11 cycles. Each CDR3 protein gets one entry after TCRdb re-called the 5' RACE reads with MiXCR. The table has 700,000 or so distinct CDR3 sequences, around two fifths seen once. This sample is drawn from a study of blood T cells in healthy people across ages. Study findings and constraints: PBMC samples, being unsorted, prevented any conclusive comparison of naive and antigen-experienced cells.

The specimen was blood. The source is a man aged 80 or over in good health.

The CDR3 region has the DNA TGTGCCAGCAGATCCCAGGGTTTTAAGGAAGCTTTCTTT. Its translation is CASRSQGFKEAFF. The chain has TRBV11-2 and TRBJ1-1; the D gene is possibly TRBD1 (5 bases). V was clipped by 6 bases and J by 8 bases, with 16 bases between them. The V gene's germline CDR1 is SGHAT and CDR2 FQNNGV. This CDR3 has 13 amino acids.